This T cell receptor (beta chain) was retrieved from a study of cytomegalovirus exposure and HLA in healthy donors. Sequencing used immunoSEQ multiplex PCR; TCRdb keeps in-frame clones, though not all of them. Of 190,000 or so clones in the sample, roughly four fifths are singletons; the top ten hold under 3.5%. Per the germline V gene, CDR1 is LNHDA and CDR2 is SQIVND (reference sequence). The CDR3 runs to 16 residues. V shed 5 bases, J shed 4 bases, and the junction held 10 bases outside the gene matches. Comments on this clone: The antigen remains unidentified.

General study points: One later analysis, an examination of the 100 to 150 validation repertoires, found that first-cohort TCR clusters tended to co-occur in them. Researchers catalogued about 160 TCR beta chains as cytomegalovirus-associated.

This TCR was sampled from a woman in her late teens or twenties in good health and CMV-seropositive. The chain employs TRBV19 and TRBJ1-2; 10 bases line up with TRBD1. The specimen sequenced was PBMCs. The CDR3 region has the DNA TGTGCCAGTAGTTCCCGACAGGGGGCTATTGGCTATGGCTACACCTTC. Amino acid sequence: CASSSRQGAIGYGYTF.